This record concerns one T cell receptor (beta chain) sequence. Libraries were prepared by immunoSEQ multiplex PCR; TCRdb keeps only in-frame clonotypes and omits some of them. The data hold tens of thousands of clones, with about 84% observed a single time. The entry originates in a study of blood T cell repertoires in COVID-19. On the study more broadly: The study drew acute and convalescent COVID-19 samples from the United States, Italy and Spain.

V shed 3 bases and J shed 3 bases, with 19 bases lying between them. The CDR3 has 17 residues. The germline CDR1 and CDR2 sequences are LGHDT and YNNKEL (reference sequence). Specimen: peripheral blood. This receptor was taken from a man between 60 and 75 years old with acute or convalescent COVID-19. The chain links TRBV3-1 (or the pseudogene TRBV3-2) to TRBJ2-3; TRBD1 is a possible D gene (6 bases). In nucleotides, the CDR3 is TGTGCCAGCAGCCACCTCGAGAGGGGGAAATGGACAGATACGCAGTATTTT. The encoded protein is CASSHLERGKWTDTQYF.